The 21 T cell receptor beta chains given below trace back to one sample, sequenced in a study of Ad26.COV2.S vaccination and SARS-CoV-2 variants. Specified treatment: roughly 19 received Ad26.COV2.S at low or high dose, single or two shots; 5 received placebo; per-sample allocation not given. Sampling was performed 63 days after the first vaccine or placebo injection. The table came from immunoSEQ multiplex PCR; TCRdb's copy has only in-frame clones and leaves some out. Of approximately 250,000 clones in the sample, roughly nine tenths were seen once. Sequencing used peripheral blood, obtained in a trial of Ad26.COV2.S vaccine versus placebo. The origin of the receptors is a person aged 18-60 years who received the Ad26.COV2.S COVID-19 vaccine or a placebo.

CDR3 in amino acids: CASSLELRTDTQYF. CDR3 sequence (DNA): TGCGCCAGCAGCTTGGAATTGCGCACAGATACGCAGTATTTT. The chain combines TRBV5-1 with TRBJ2-3; no clear D gene. The germline V and J ends were trimmed by 0 bases and 1 base, with 6 bases remaining between them. The germline V gene encodes CDR1 SGHRS and CDR2 YFSETQ. CDR3 size: 14 residues.

J is TRBJ1-5 and V is TRBV6-1; 8 positions agree with TRBD1. V shed 3 bases and J 6 bases; nucleotides not matched to a gene: 10. Germline CDR1 reads MNHNS; CDR2 reads SASEGT. This CDR3 is 16 amino acids long. The CDR3 region has the DNA TGTGCCAGCAGTGATGCTCCTGGACAGGGAGGTCAGCCCCAGCATTTT. Amino acid sequence: CASSDAPGQGGQPQHF.

The table lists this clone with many counts. The rearrangement joins TRBV2 to TRBJ1-1, with TRBD1 identical over 8 bases. The CDR3 length is 17 residues. From germline, CDR1 is SNHLY and CDR2 FYNNEI. Trimming removed 3 bases from V and 0 bases from J; junction bases left unmatched: 9. The CDR3 region has the DNA TGTGCCAGCAGTGAGGGCACAGGGGGAGGCATGAACACTGAAGCTTTCTTT. It encodes CASSEGTGGGMNTEAFF.

The V and J genes are TRBV7-8 and TRBJ1-4, with TRBD1 matching 8 bases. Germline V gene lookup returns CDR1 SGHVS and CDR2 FQNEAQ. The CDR3 runs to 16 residues. J gave up 2 bases and V 1 base, and 3 bases lay outside the gene matches. The CDR3 region has the DNA TGTGCCAGCAGCTTAGTCAGGGGGCTTACTAATGAAAAACTGTTTTTT. Its protein is CASSLVRGLTNEKLFF. The variable domain in full, with the rest retrieved from reference TRBV7-8 and TRBJ1-4, is GAGVSQSPRYKVAKRGQDVALRCDPISGHVSLFWYQQALGQGPEFLTYFQNEAQLDKSGLPSDRFFAERPEGSVSTLKIQRTQQEDSAVYLCASSLVRGLTNEKLFFGSGTQLSVL.

The chain couples TRBV27 to TRBJ1-2; no firm D call. CDR3 length: 12 residues. Looked up from germline, CDR1 is MNHEY and CDR2 is SMNVEV (reference sequence). Trimming removed 3 bases from V and 4 bases from J, with 6 bases in between. The CDR3 spells CASSFKGYGYTF. In nucleotides, the CDR3 is TGTGCCAGCAGTTTTAAGGGCTATGGCTACACCTTC.

This chain joins TRBV7-2 and TRBJ1-2, with TRBD1 matching 7 bases. Germline lookup yields CDR1 SGHTA and CDR2 FQGNSA. The CDR3 contains 13 residues. Germline trimming cut 5 bases from V and 4 bases from J; bases unmatched to any gene: 4. CDR3 sequence: CASSQGGTYGYTF. As DNA, the CDR3 is TGTGCCAGCAGCCAAGGGGGCACCTATGGCTACACCTTC.

The count of this clone is one. J is TRBJ2-2 and V is TRBV7-2; 7 nucleotides match TRBD2. Germline trimming cut 2 bases from V and 7 bases from J; bases unmatched to any gene: 10. Germline V gene lookup returns CDR1 SGHTA and CDR2 FQGNSA. The CDR3 runs 16 residues. The chain's CDR3 is CASSLLGAGVGGELFF. CDR3 nucleotides: TGTGCCAGCAGCTTATTAGGGGCGGGGGTTGGCGGGGAGCTGTTTTTT. Using reference TRBV7-2 and TRBJ2-2 for the parts outside the CDR3, the full variable domain is GAGVSQSPSNKVTEKGKDVELRCDPISGHTALYWYRQSLGQGLEFLIYFQGNSAPDKSGLPSDRFSAERTGGSVSTLTIQRTQQEDSAVYLCASSLLGAGVGGELFFGEGSRLTVL.

The J gene is TRBJ1-3, the V gene TRBV6-6; 8 nucleotides align to TRBD1. CDR3 length: 17 residues. Germline V gene sequence: CDR1 MNHNY, CDR2 SVGAGI (reference sequence). Germline trimming cut 5 bases from V and 1 base from J; bases unmatched to any gene: 10. CDR3 residues: CASSRDRIGVSGNTIYF. CDR3 nucleotides: TGTGCCAGCAGTCGGGACAGGATAGGGGTTTCTGGAAACACCATATATTTT.

The CDR3 bases are TGTGCCAGCAGCACACGGTGGAGCTCCTACAATGAGCAGTTCTTC. It encodes CASSTRWSSYNEQFF. The rearrangement uses TRBV7-6 and TRBJ2-1; D is unclear. CDR1 SGHVS and CDR2 FNYEAQ come from the germline V gene. The CDR3 covers 15 residues. V lost 5 bases to trimming and J lost 0 bases, with 11 bases between them.

The V gene is TRBV19, the J gene TRBJ1-5, with 7 bases aligning to TRBD1. With 4 bases clipped from V and 5 bases from J, the junction kept 8 bases outside the gene matches. The CDR3 spans 15 residues. CDR1 is LNHDA, CDR2 SQIVND, per germline (reference sequence). The CDR3 reads CASSKRQGPHQPQHF. CDR3 nucleotides: TGTGCCAGTAGTAAAAGACAGGGCCCTCATCAGCCCCAGCATTTT.

V usage is TRBV2 and J usage is TRBJ2-7; 9 bases agree with TRBD1. The V and J ends lost 5 bases and 6 bases, in that order; junction bases with no gene match: 5. In germline, CDR1 is SNHLY, CDR2 FYNNEI. This CDR3 spans 13 amino acids. The CDR3 spells CASSYNRGLEQYF. In DNA form, the CDR3 reads TGTGCCAGCAGTTATAACAGGGGGCTCGAGCAGTACTTC.

V and J are TRBV5-1 and TRBJ1-1, with D perhaps TRBD1 (5 bases). CDR3 length: 14 amino acids. CDR1 is SGHRS and CDR2 is YFSETQ in the germline V gene. Trimming pared 7 bases from V and 3 bases from J, leaving 16 bases between. The CDR3 nucleotides are TGCGCCAGCCGAGTTCGATCAGGGCACACTGAAGCTTTCTTT. This codes for CASRVRSGHTEAFF.

This sequence joins TRBV11-2 and TRBJ1-2; D not resolved. The CDR3 length is 12 residues. CDR1 is SGHAT, CDR2 FQNNGV, per germline. V lost 2 bases, J lost 4 bases, and 5 bases lay in between. CDR3: CASSLQFYGYTF. The CDR3 nucleotides are TGTGCCAGCAGCTTACAGTTCTATGGCTACACCTTC.

This clone was seen only a few times. The rearrangement joins TRBV5-1 to TRBJ1-1; D call uncertain. This CDR3 has 13 residues. The germline V gene has CDR1 SGHRS and CDR2 YFSETQ. The V and J ends lost 0 bases and 5 bases respectively, with 8 bases between them. CDR3 nucleotide sequence: TGCGCCAGCAGCTTGGCCGTGGGGACTGAAGCTTTCTTT. Translated: CASSLAVGTEAFF.

This clone occurred a few times. The chain uses TRBV4-1 and TRBJ1-3; D may be TRBD1 (5 bases). The CDR3 loop spans 16 amino acids. V was trimmed by 3 bases and J by 2 bases, leaving 14 bases between them. Germline CDR1 reads MGHRA; CDR2 reads YSYEKL. The CDR3 here is CASSQAEAGTGNTIYF. For the CDR3, the DNA is TGCGCCAGCAGCCAGGCCGAGGCAGGGACTGGAAACACCATATATTTT.

This chain links TRBV12-5 with TRBJ1-2; 9 nucleotides agree with TRBD1. Germline lookup yields CDR1 LGHNT and CDR2 FRNRAP. Trimming removed 4 bases from V and 0 bases from J; junction bases left unmatched: 12. The CDR3 loop spans 18 amino acids. CDR3 sequence reads: CASGWRNRGRRANYGYTF. CDR3 in DNA: TGTGCTAGTGGTTGGCGAAACAGGGGGCGGAGAGCTAACTATGGCTACACCTTC.

The CDR3 loop is CASLKLAGEEEFF. CDR3 bases: TGTGCCAGTCTTAAACTAGCGGGAGAAGAGGAGTTCTTC. The rearrangement uses TRBV6-5 and TRBJ2-1, with 11 bases that match TRBD2. V was pared by 9 bases and J by 14 bases, with 12 bases of the junction left unmatched. Germline CDR1 and CDR2: MNHEY and SVGAGI. This CDR3 has 13 residues.

CDR3 loop: CALRTGCSYNSPLHF. CDR3 nucleotides: TGTGCCTTACGGACAGGGTGCTCCTATAATTCACCCCTCCACTTT. This chain uses TRBV24-1 with TRBJ1-6; 8 nucleotides match TRBD1. This CDR3 is 15 amino acids long. Germline V lookup: CDR1 KGHDR, CDR2 SFDVKD. With 12 bases clipped from V and 0 bases from J, the junction kept 6 bases outside the gene matches.

The J gene is TRBJ2-2, the V gene TRBV3-1 (or the pseudogene TRBV3-2), with D perhaps matching TRBD1 (6 bases). CDR1 is LGHDT and CDR2 is YNNKEL in the germline V gene (reference sequence). The CDR3 runs to 16 residues. V lost 5 bases and J lost 3, with 16 bases in between. The CDR3 here is CASSAQGRAYTGELFF. The CDR3 nucleotides are TGTGCCAGCAGCGCCCAGGGGCGGGCCTACACCGGGGAGCTGTTTTTT.

In the case of this clone: This may be a read error, as it is one base from a much larger clone. Other nucleotide sequences from this sample produce the same CDR3. The CDR3 DNA sequence: TGTGCCAGCAGTTACATGGAGAACACTGAAGCTTTCTTT. Its translation is CASSYMENTEAFF. J is TRBJ1-1 and V is TRBV6-2 or TRBV6-3; the D is unclear. Deletions cut 2 bases from V and 1 base from J, with 5 bases between. The CDR3 has 13 residues. CDR1 and CDR2 from the germline V gene are MNHEY and SVGEGT.

V is TRBV6-1 and J is TRBJ2-7, with D perhaps matching TRBD1 (5 bases). Germline CDR1 MNHNS, CDR2 SASEGT. The CDR3 sequence is 15 residues long. Trimming shortened V by 2 bases and J by 3 bases, and 14 bases separated the two germline ends. CDR3 DNA: TGTGCCAGCAGTGAAAGGAAGGGGCGATACTACGAGCAGTACTTC. It yields the protein CASSERKGRYYEQYF.